Each of the 23 T cell receptor beta chains below was sequenced from the same sample in a study of regulatory and conventional T cells in RAG deficiency. Measured with immunoSEQ multiplex PCR; TCRdb has only the in-frame clones, and not every one. The profile shows around 31,000 clones, 85% to 90% of them singletons. The same sample was also used in a study of regulatory T cells. Per that paper: The PCR used 52 TRBV and 13 TRBJ primers.

The specimen was CD8+ T cells sorted from blood. The source is a human donor in good health.

V and J are TRBV4-1 and TRBJ1-6; D not resolved. Germline-derived CDR1 and CDR2 are MGHRA and YSYEKL. CDR3 length: 16 amino acids. The germline V and J ends were trimmed by 5 bases and 4 bases, with 15 bases remaining between them. CDR3 sequence: CASSEGPREYNSPLHF. The CDR3 bases are TGCGCCAGCAGCGAAGGACCGAGGGAGTATAATTCACCCCTCCACTTT.

This clone was seen a single time. The chain carries TRBV11-2 and TRBJ2-1; 7 bases match TRBD1. V shed 8 bases, J shed 4 bases, and the junction held 5 bases outside the gene matches. The CDR3 runs 13 residues. Per germline, CDR1 SGHAT and CDR2 FQNNGV. The CDR3 region is CASGQASYNEQFF. The CDR3 bases are TGTGCCAGCGGACAGGCTTCTTACAATGAGCAGTTCTTC.

The V gene is TRBV5-1, the J gene TRBJ1-5; no clear D. CDR3 length: 13 amino acids. V was pared by 0 bases and J by 5 bases, with 6 bases between. The germline CDR1 and CDR2 sequences are SGHRS and YFSETQ. The CDR3 sequence: CASSLEADQPQHF. CDR3 DNA: TGCGCCAGCAGCTTGGAGGCGGATCAGCCCCAGCATTTT.

The chain links TRBV27 to TRBJ2-1; D is perhaps TRBD2 (5 bases). The CDR3 consists of 15 residues. V lost 2 bases, J lost 3 bases, and 11 bases lay in between. Per the germline V gene, CDR1 is MNHEY and CDR2 is SMNVEV (reference sequence). Here the CDR3 reads CASSLLGLDYNEQFF. CDR3 DNA: TGTGCCAGCAGTTTACTCGGACTTGACTACAATGAGCAGTTCTTC.

The genes are TRBV14 and TRBJ1-2, with 8 bases lining up with TRBD1. Germline CDR1 and CDR2: SGHDN and FVKESK. This CDR3 contains 16 residues. The V gene end was trimmed by 4 bases and the J gene end by 6 bases; junction bases not matched to a gene: 13. As DNA, the CDR3 is TGTGCCAGCAGCCTTCCGGGACAGGAAACCCACAATGGCTACACCTTC. Protein product: CASSLPGQETHNGYTF.

V usage is TRBV6-5 and J usage is TRBJ2-3; no clear D gene. This CDR3 region has 13 residues. V dropped 5 bases and J dropped 4 bases, with 10 bases sitting between them. The germline V gene has CDR1 MNHEY and CDR2 SVGAGI. This chain's CDR3 is CASSPFNADTQYF. CDR3 in DNA: TGTGCCAGCAGTCCTTTCAATGCAGATACGCAGTATTTT.

The chain couples TRBV7-6 to TRBJ1-1, with a weak D call TRBD1 (6 bases). CDR3 length: 14 amino acids. The germline V and J ends were trimmed by 8 bases and 3 bases, with 16 bases remaining between them. CDR1 and CDR2 from the germline V gene are SGHVS and FNYEAQ. CDR3 nucleotide sequence: TGTGCCAGCCGACGGGGGGGCATGGACACTGAAGCTTTCTTT. Translated, it gives CASRRGGMDTEAFF.

The CDR3 spells CASSYPSTSNTEAFF. In DNA, the CDR3 is TGCGCCAGCAGCTACCCCTCAACGTCGAACACTGAAGCTTTCTTT. V and J are TRBV5-1 and TRBJ1-1; D remains ambiguous. CDR1 is SGHRS, CDR2 YFSETQ, per germline. The CDR3 runs to 15 residues. V was trimmed by 3 bases and J by 1 base, leaving 13 bases between them.

The chain uses TRBV4-2 and TRBJ1-5, with D unclear. The CDR3 runs to 13 residues. CDR1 is LGHNA, CDR2 YNFKEQ, per germline. V lost 1 base to trimming and J lost 6 bases, with 7 bases between them. The CDR3 DNA follows: TGTGCCAGCAGCCAAGGGGTTTTTCAGCCCCAGCATTTT. This sequence encodes CASSQGVFQPQHF.

The V call is TRBV7-9, the J call TRBJ2-7; 9 positions agree with TRBD1. The CDR3 has 14 amino acids. The germline V gene has CDR1 SEHNR and CDR2 FQNEAQ (reference sequence). The V segment lost 5 bases and the J segment 7 bases; nucleotides outside the gene matches: 9. This CDR3 is CASSPRTGEGEQYF. Here the CDR3 DNA reads TGTGCCAGCAGCCCCAGGACAGGGGAAGGAGAGCAGTACTTC.

This clone was detected only once. This chain links TRBV6-5 with TRBJ2-3; 9 nucleotides align to TRBD1. V was clipped by 5 bases and J by 4 bases; unmatched bases: 4. The CDR3 loop spans 14 amino acids. Germline V gives CDR1 MNHEY, CDR2 SVGAGI. The CDR3 loop reads CASSPGQGADTQYF. CDR3 DNA: TGTGCCAGCAGTCCGGGACAGGGAGCAGATACGCAGTATTTT.

The J gene is TRBJ1-2, the V gene TRBV15; no clear D. The CDR3 runs 16 residues. V dropped 0 bases and J dropped 1 base, with 12 bases sitting between them. The germline CDR1 and CDR2 sequences are LNHNV and YYDKDF (reference sequence). The CDR3 is CATSRDRPDNNYGYTF. In DNA, the CDR3 is TGTGCCACCAGCAGAGATCGGCCAGACAATAACTATGGCTACACCTTC.

This chain joins TRBV9 and TRBJ1-1; D is perhaps TRBD1 (5 bases). The V gene's germline CDR1 is SGDLS and CDR2 YYNGEE. Trimming left V 3 bases short and J 5 bases short, with 17 bases between. The CDR3 covers 15 residues. CDR3 in amino acids: CASSASWGEETEAFF. CDR3 DNA: TGTGCCAGCAGCGCAAGCTGGGGGGAAGAAACTGAAGCTTTCTTT. Together with reference TRBV9 and TRBJ1-1, the CDR3 gives the full variable domain: DSGVTQTPKHLITATGQRVTLRCSPRSGDLSVYWYQQSLDQGLQFLIQYYNGEERAKGNILERFSAQQFPDLHSELNLSSLELGDSALYFCASSASWGEETEAFFGQGTRLTVV.

The chain combines TRBV6-5 with TRBJ1-2; the D gene is possibly TRBD1 (5 bases). The germline V gene encodes CDR1 MNHEY and CDR2 SVGAGI. This CDR3 has 13 residues. Trimming took 7 bases from V and 3 from J, leaving 12 bases between them. The CDR3 DNA follows: TGTGCCAGCAAGGCGTGGGGGGACTATGGCTACACCTTC. It translates to CASKAWGDYGYTF.

The CDR3 DNA is TGCAGCGCGGGATCGAGCTCCTACAATGAGCAGTTCTTC. The encoded protein is CSAGSSSYNEQFF. The chain links TRBV29-1 to TRBJ2-1; perhaps TRBD2 as D (5 bases). In germline, CDR1 is SQVTM, CDR2 ANQGSEA. CDR3 length equals 13 residues. V dropped 7 bases and J dropped 0 bases, with 10 bases sitting between them.

The chain is built from TRBV7-3 and TRBJ2-7, with TRBD1 matching over 7 bases. Germline V gene lookup returns CDR1 SGHTA and CDR2 FQGTGA. The CDR3 is 15 residues long. The ends lost 2 bases at V and 4 bases at J; junction bases unmatched: 8. The CDR3 spells CASSLEAGGSYEQYF. In DNA form, the CDR3 reads TGTGCCAGCAGCTTAGAGGCAGGGGGAAGTTACGAGCAGTACTTC. The full variable domain, completed using reference TRBV7-3 and TRBJ2-7, is GAGVSQTPSNKVTEKGKYVELRCDPISGHTALYWYRQSLGQGPEFLIYFQGTGAADDSGLPNDRFFAVRPEGSVSTLKIQRTERGDSAVYLCASSLEAGGSYEQYFGPGTRLTVT.

This clone was observed a few times. This CDR3 is CATFGWDRGGLGEAFF. The CDR3 DNA reads as TGTGCCACCTTCGGGTGGGACAGGGGTGGACTGGGTGAAGCTTTCTTT. V is TRBV19 and J is TRBJ1-1, with TRBD1 matching 10 bases. Losses at the gene ends were 10 bases for V and 7 bases for J; bases not matched to a gene: 18. CDR1 LNHDA and CDR2 SQIVND come from the germline V gene (reference sequence). There are 16 residues in the CDR3.

CDR3 residues: CASGSSGTATDTQYF. The CDR3, as DNA: TGTGCTAGTGGTTCGTCCGGGACTGCCACAGATACGCAGTATTTT. This chain uses TRBV12-5 with TRBJ2-3, with a tentative D call TRBD2 (6 bases). Germline lookup yields CDR1 LGHNT and CDR2 FRNRAP. V lost 4 bases and J 2 bases, leaving 13 bases between the germline ends. The CDR3 consists of 15 residues.

The chain is built from TRBV7-6 and TRBJ2-7; 11 positions agree with TRBD1. The V gene end was trimmed by 4 bases and the J gene end by 6 bases; junction bases not matched to a gene: 8. This CDR3 has 15 amino acids. Germline CDR1 is SGHVS and CDR2 is FNYEAQ. CDR3 in amino acids: CASSSSGTGGTEQYF. The CDR3 nucleotides read TGTGCCAGCAGCTCATCCGGGACAGGGGGAACCGAGCAGTACTTC.

The chain recombines TRBV7-9 with TRBJ2-7, with D unclear. CDR3 size: 13 residues. Deletions cut 2 bases from V and 3 bases from J, with 8 bases between. Germline values: CDR1 SEHNR, CDR2 FQNEAQ (reference sequence). The CDR3, as DNA: TGTGCCAGCAGCTTACCGGCGAACTACGAGCAGTACTTC. Protein sequence: CASSLPANYEQYF.

This chain joins TRBV2 and TRBJ2-7; D unresolved. CDR1 and CDR2 (germline): SNHLY, FYNNEI. This CDR3 is 13 amino acids long. The V end was cut by 6 bases, the J end by 5 bases, with 14 bases between. The DNA of the CDR3 is TGTGCCAGCAGCACCAATTCTGGGAACGAGCAGTACTTC. Its protein product is CASSTNSGNEQYF.

The chain recombines TRBV9 with TRBJ2-1; 7 bases are a match to TRBD2. The CDR3 length is 15 residues. The trim removed 0 bases at V and 3 bases at J, leaving 3 bases unmatched. The germline V gene encodes CDR1 SGDLS and CDR2 YYNGEE. CDR3 bases: TGTGCCAGCAGCGTAGATACTAGCGACTACAATGAGCAGTTCTTC. The encoded protein is CASSVDTSDYNEQFF. Drawing the rest from reference TRBV9 and TRBJ2-1, the complete variable domain is DSGVTQTPKHLITATGQRVTLRCSPRSGDLSVYWYQQSLDQGLQFLIQYYNGEERAKGNILERFSAQQFPDLHSELNLSSLELGDSALYFCASSVDTSDYNEQFFGPGTRLTVL.

The J gene is TRBJ1-2, the V gene TRBV29-1; weak D call: TRBD1 (5 bases). The CDR3 contains 13 residues. Germline CDR1 and CDR2: SQVTM and ANQGSEA. The germline V and J ends were trimmed by 5 bases and 6 bases, with 16 bases remaining between them. DNA for the CDR3: TGCAGCGTTACGGAGGGACCAATCAATGGCTACACCTTC. Its protein is CSVTEGPINGYTF.